What follows describes a single T cell receptor (beta chain). The sample is drawn from a study of control samples from healthy donors and cancer patients. Sequencing was performed with immunoSEQ multiplex PCR; in TCRdb, only in-frame clones are kept and a portion is missing. Seen here are approximately 100,000 clones, over 65% observed once, and the top ten hold less than 2.5%. The junction had 9 bases not matched to a gene; V was cut back by 0 bases and J by 5 bases. The CDR3 contains 16 residues. Looked up from germline, CDR1 is SGHNT and CDR2 is YYREEE (reference sequence). The gene calls are TRBV5-4 and TRBJ2-5; 8 bases are shared with TRBD2. Sequenced: blood. The origin of this receptor is a woman aged 35 to 49 in good health. The CDR3 region has the DNA TGTGCCAGCAGCTTGGAGGCTGGACTAGCCCAGGAGACCCAGTACTTC. Translated: CASSLEAGLAQETQYF.